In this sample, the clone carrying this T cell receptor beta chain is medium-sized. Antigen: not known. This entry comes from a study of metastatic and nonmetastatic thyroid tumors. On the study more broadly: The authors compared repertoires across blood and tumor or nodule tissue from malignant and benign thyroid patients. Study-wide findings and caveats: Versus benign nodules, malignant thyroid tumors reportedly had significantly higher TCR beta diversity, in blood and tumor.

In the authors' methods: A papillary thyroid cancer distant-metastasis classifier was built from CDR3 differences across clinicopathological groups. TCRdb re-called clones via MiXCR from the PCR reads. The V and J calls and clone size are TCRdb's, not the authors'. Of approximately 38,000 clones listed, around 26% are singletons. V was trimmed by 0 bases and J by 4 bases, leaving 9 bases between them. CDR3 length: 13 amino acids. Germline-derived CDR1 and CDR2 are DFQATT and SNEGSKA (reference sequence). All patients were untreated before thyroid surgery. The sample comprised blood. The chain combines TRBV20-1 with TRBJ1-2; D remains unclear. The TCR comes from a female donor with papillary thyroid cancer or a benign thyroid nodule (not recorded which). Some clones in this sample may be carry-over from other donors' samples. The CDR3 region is CSARDSSSYGYTF. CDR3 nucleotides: TGCAGTGCTAGAGATTCAAGTTCCTATGGCTACACCTTC.